Listed below are T cell receptor beta chains from one sample, sequenced in a study of T cell changes during pregnancy in multiple sclerosis. The method was immunoSEQ multiplex PCR; TCRdb's version includes in-frame clones alone and lacks a portion of them. The repertoire consists of about 50,000 clones, with approximately 90% occurring once and the leading ten covering 0.39%. Sequences were derived from CD4+ T cells from peripheral blood mononuclear cells, sampled after pregnancy. Receptors originate from a female donor with multiple sclerosis, enrolled in a pregnancy study. CDR3s include the opening cysteine and the closing phenylalanine or tryptophan. D genes are given only for firm matches. The listing skips clone size in some rows; elsewhere it reads once, few, many or a size class.

j_call	cdr3_length	clone_size	v_call	d_call	cdr3_nt	cdr3_aa
TRBJ1-6	14	once	TRBV5-1	TRBD1	TGCGCCAGCAGCCTAGGACAGGCGTATTCACCCCTCCACTTT	CASSLGQAYSPLHF
TRBJ2-4	16	-	TRBV5-1	TRBD1	TGCGCCAGCAGCTTGGGACAGGGTATCGCCAAAAACATTCAGTACTTC	CASSLGQGIAKNIQYF
TRBJ2-3	15	-	TRBV19	TRBD2	TGTGCCAGTAGCCTCCCGAGCGGGAGAAGGGATACGCAGTATTTT	CASSLPSGRRDTQYF
TRBJ2-2	16	once	TRBV30	-	TGTGCCTGGAGTGTACGGTCGACTCTCCGCGGGGGGGAGCTGTTTTTT	CAWSVRSTLRGGELFF
TRBJ2-5	15	-	TRBV11-2	-	TGTGCCAGCAGCCCCGCAGGGGGGTTGGGGGAGACCCAGTACTTC	CASSPAGGLGETQYF
TRBJ2-1	15	-	TRBV6-6	-	TGTGCCAGCAGTGAGACAGCGCTCTCCTACAATGAGCAGTTCTTC	CASSETALSYNEQFF
TRBJ1-4	13	-	TRBV30	TRBD1	TGTGCCTGGAGTGAGGGGACAGATGAAAAACTGTTTTTT	CAWSEGTDEKLFF
TRBJ2-3	12	-	TRBV11-2	-	TGTGCCAGCAGCCGAGAGAGGGATACGCAGTATTTT	CASSRERDTQYF
TRBJ2-5	13	-	TRBV6-4	-	TGTGCCAGCAGTCGGGACTTCCAAGAGACCCAGTACTTC	CASSRDFQETQYF
TRBJ1-1	14	few	TRBV30	TRBD1	TGTGCCTGGAGCGGAGGGACAGGGGTCACTGAAGCTTTCTTT	CAWSGGTGVTEAFF
TRBJ2-2	15	-	TRBV19	TRBD2	TGTGCCAGTAGGCCGGGACTAGCGGACACCGGGGAGCTGTTTTTT	CASRPGLADTGELFF
TRBJ1-5	13	-	TRBV28	-	TGTGCCAGCAGTTTAAATCTTGATCAGCCCCAGCATTTT	CASSLNLDQPQHF
TRBJ2-4	15	-	TRBV10-3	TRBD1	TGTGCCATCAGTGCCGAGACAGGGCCCAAAAACATTCAGTACTTC	CAISAETGPKNIQYF
TRBJ2-7	14	-	TRBV5-1	TRBD1	TGCGCCAGCAGCTTTCAACAGGGGCCCAACGAGCAGTACTTC	CASSFQQGPNEQYF
TRBJ2-5	14	-	TRBV6-5	TRBD2	TGTGCCAGCCGGACTAGCGCATTTCAAGAGACCCAGTACTTC	CASRTSAFQETQYF
TRBJ1-2	14	few	TRBV5-1	TRBD1	TGCGCCAGCAGCTCCAAGACAGGGGACCGTGGCTACACCTTC	CASSSKTGDRGYTF
TRBJ2-1	20	-	TRBV5-1	TRBD2	TGCGCCAGCAGCTTAACTAGCGGGAGGAACTTTTTGAGCTCCTACAATGAGCAGTTCTTC	CASSLTSGRNFLSSYNEQFF
TRBJ1-5	15	-	TRBV5-1	TRBD1	TGCGCCAGCAGCTTGGGGACAGGGGCCAATCAGCCCCAGCATTTT	CASSLGTGANQPQHF
TRBJ1-5	15	once	TRBV6-5	-	TGTGCCAGCAGTTACTCCAGTTATAGCAATCAGCCCCAGCATTTT	CASSYSSYSNQPQHF
TRBJ2-3	12	-	TRBV7-2	-	TGTGCCAGCAGCTCCGGGGTGGGTACGCAGTATTTT	CASSSGVGTQYF
TRBJ2-2	14	once	TRBV19	TRBD2	TGTGCCAGTTCCGGGACTAGCGGGACCGGGGAGCTGTTTTTT	CASSGTSGTGELFF
TRBJ1-2	14	once	TRBV30	-	TGTGCCTGGAGAGGAATGGGCCCTACGAGTGGCTACACCTTC	CAWRGMGPTSGYTF
TRBJ2-7	16	once	TRBV28	TRBD1	TGTGCCAGCAGCCGGGGTGGGGGGACAGGGGAGTACGAGCAGTACTTC	CASSRGGGTGEYEQYF
TRBJ1-4	15	once	TRBV4-3	TRBD1	TGCGCCAGCAGCCAAGAGAGGACAGGCCTTGAAAAACTGTTTTTT	CASSQERTGLEKLFF
TRBJ1-4	16	few	TRBV23-1	-	TGCGCCAGCAGTCAATCGGTAGCAGGGGAAGGCGAAAAACTGTTTTTT	CASSQSVAGEGEKLFF
TRBJ2-3	17	once	TRBV7-3	TRBD2	TGTGCCAGCAGCCCAGGAGTAGCGGGAGGGCCGGGGGATACGCAGTATTTT	CASSPGVAGGPGDTQYF
TRBJ1-1	16	-	TRBV10-2	-	TGCGCCAGCAGTGCCCCGCACCGGGGATGGGGCACTGAAGCTTTCTTT	CASSAPHRGWGTEAFF
TRBJ1-2	13	-	TRBV5-1	TRBD1	TGCGCCAGCAGCCAGGGACAGGGGGATGGCTACACCTTC	CASSQGQGDGYTF
TRBJ1-2	15	-	TRBV9	-	TGTGCCAGCAGCGTAGTAGGGGATTCGAGCTATGGCTACACCTTC	CASSVVGDSSYGYTF
TRBJ2-4	15	once	TRBV15	TRBD2	TGTGCCACCAGCAGACGGGAGGTCGGCAAAAACATTCAGTACTTC	CATSRREVGKNIQYF
TRBJ1-3	14	-	TRBV5-1	-	TGCGCCAGCAGAGAAGGGGTCTCTGGAAACACCATATATTTT	CASREGVSGNTIYF
TRBJ2-3	16	-	TRBV30	TRBD1	TGTGCCTGGAGTGTTAATGACAGGGGGCTCGCAGATACGCAGTATTTT	CAWSVNDRGLADTQYF
TRBJ2-7	14	once	TRBV6-5	TRBD1	TGTGCCAGCAGAAAGGAAGGGGGCGGCTACGAGCAGTACTTC	CASRKEGGGYEQYF
TRBJ2-3	15	-	TRBV5-1	-	TGCGCCAGCAGCTTGGAGCCGACTAGCACAGATACGCAGTATTTT	CASSLEPTSTDTQYF
TRBJ2-2	13	-	TRBV30	TRBD2	TGTGCCTGGGGGACTAGCCCGACCGGGGAGCTGTTTTTT	CAWGTSPTGELFF
TRBJ1-1	12	few	TRBV30	-	TGTGCCTGGAACCCCCGGGGGACTGAAGCTTTCTTT	CAWNPRGTEAFF
TRBJ2-5	14	-	TRBV4-2	-	TGTGCCAGCACCCTCGGGGCAGGGGAAGAGACCCAGTACTTC	CASTLGAGEETQYF
TRBJ2-5	14	-	TRBV2	-	TGTGCCAGCAGTGAACGGTGGGAGCAAGAGACCCAGTACTTC	CASSERWEQETQYF
TRBJ2-4	18	-	TRBV4-3	TRBD1	TGCGCCAGCAGCCAAGGAGGGCCTTTAGGGACAGGCAAAAACATTCAGTACTTC	CASSQGGPLGTGKNIQYF
TRBJ1-2	13	-	TRBV7-9	-	TGTGCCAGCAGCCGCGTCGGACTAAGTGGCTACACCTTC	CASSRVGLSGYTF
TRBJ1-1	14	few	TRBV19	TRBD1	TGTGCCAGTAGGACCGGGACAGCGAACACTGAAGCTTTCTTT	CASRTGTANTEAFF
TRBJ1-5	17	-	TRBV18	-	TGTGCCAGCTCACCAAAAGACCCGAGGATACGCAATCAGCCCCAGCATTTT	CASSPKDPRIRNQPQHF
TRBJ1-2	15	-	TRBV6-7	TRBD1	TGTGCCAGCAGTTATTCGGGCAGGGGGTTGTGTGGCTACACCTTC	CASSYSGRGLCGYTF
TRBJ2-1	15	-	TRBV10-2	TRBD2	TGCGCCAGCAGGGCTAGCGGGAGAGTGGTCGATGAGCAGTTCTTC	CASRASGRVVDEQFF
TRBJ2-7	16	-	TRBV4-3	TRBD2	TGCGCCAGCAGCCAAGTTAGCGGGAGGGCCGGTTCCGAGCAGTACTTC	CASSQVSGRAGSEQYF
TRBJ2-3	11	-	TRBV29-1	-	TGCAGCGTTGACTTCACAGATACGCAGTATTTT	CSVDFTDTQYF
TRBJ1-1	15	-	TRBV18	-	TGTGCCAGCTCGCCCCTTGGGGCTGGGAACACTGAAGCTTTCTTT	CASSPLGAGNTEAFF
TRBJ2-5	15	once	TRBV27	TRBD2	TGTGCCAGCAGTTTATCGAGACTAGCGGAGGAGACCCAGTACTTC	CASSLSRLAEETQYF
TRBJ2-3	16	once	TRBV2	TRBD2	TGTGCCAGCAGTGACCGGACTAGCGGGAGTTCAGATACGCAGTATTTT	CASSDRTSGSSDTQYF
TRBJ2-2	17	-	TRBV28	TRBD2	TGTGCCAGCAGTCTCTCCCGCGGCGGGGGGGACACCGGGGAGCTGTTTTTT	CASSLSRGGGDTGELFF
TRBJ2-1	14	-	TRBV7-9	-	TGTGCCAGCAGCTTAGGACAGCGACTCAATGAGCAGTTCTTC	CASSLGQRLNEQFF
TRBJ2-1	15	-	TRBV10-3	TRBD2	TGTGCCATCAGTGAGACCCACAGCGGGAGCAATGAGCAGTTCTTC	CAISETHSGSNEQFF
TRBJ2-6	17	-	TRBV19	-	TGTGCCAGTAGTCCCTCGGGAAGGGCCGGTGGGGCCAACGTCCTGACTTTC	CASSPSGRAGGANVLTF
TRBJ2-7	13	many	TRBV28	TRBD2	TGTGCCAGCTCTAGCGGGAGCTTTTACGAGCAGTACTTC	CASSSGSFYEQYF
TRBJ2-1	15	-	TRBV2	TRBD2	TGTGCCAGCAGTGCCAGCGGGAGCTCCTACAATGAGCAGTTCTTC	CASSASGSSYNEQFF
TRBJ2-4	14	-	TRBV19	-	TGTGCCAGTAGATTGGGGCAGGGGAAGAACATTCAGTACTTC	CASRLGQGKNIQYF
TRBJ1-5	13	once	TRBV6-1	-	TGTGCCAGCAGTCAAATAGACAGTCAACCCCAGCATTTT	CASSQIDSQPQHF